This TCR beta chain came from a study of T-cell reconstitution after alpha-beta-depleted transplantation in children. General observations from the study: The study traced high day-60 TCRbeta diversity in some patients to surviving recipient T cells and thymic progenitors. Several hundred expanded graft clones reportedly supplied alpha-beta T cells about two months after transplant.

TCRbeta library preparation incorporated unique molecular identifiers. A single record per CDR3 protein comes from TCRdb applying MiXCR to the PCR reads. The data hold 200,000 to 300,000 distinct CDR3 sequences, with about 26% observed a single time. Concerning this clonotype itself: The antigen is undetermined.

The CDR3 contains 13 residues. V was clipped by 7 bases and J by 0 bases, with 10 bases between them. Germline loops: CDR1 DFQATT, CDR2 SNEGSKA (reference sequence). The sequence was obtained from a girl aged 2 to 10 with Fanconi anemia, due to receive a stem cell transplant. Specimen: PBMCs, collected before TCRalphabeta/CD19-depleted stem cell transplant. The J gene is TRBJ2-1, the V gene TRBV20-1, with D unresolved. The CDR3 sequence is CSVITGSYNEQFF. CDR3 bases: TGCAGTGTTATAACGGGCTCCTACAATGAGCAGTTCTTC.